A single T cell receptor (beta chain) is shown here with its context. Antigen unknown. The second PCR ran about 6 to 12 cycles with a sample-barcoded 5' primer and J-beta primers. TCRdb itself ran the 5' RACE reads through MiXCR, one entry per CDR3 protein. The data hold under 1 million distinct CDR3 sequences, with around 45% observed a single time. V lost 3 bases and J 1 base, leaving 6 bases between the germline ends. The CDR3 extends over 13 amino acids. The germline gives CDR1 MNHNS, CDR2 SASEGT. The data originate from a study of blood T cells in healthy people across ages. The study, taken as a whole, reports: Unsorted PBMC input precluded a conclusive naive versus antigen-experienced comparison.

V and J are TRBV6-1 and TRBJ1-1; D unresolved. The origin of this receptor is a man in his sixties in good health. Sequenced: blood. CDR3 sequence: CASSDLGNTEAFF. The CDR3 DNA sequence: TGTGCCAGCAGTGATCTTGGGAACACTGAAGCTTTCTTT.